This T cell receptor (beta chain) derives from a study of cytomegalovirus exposure and HLA in healthy donors. In its sample, this clone was seen a few times. The antigen is undetermined. The study ran its PCR with 60 Vbeta and 13 Jbeta primers. TCRdb's table, derived via immunoSEQ multiplex PCR, lists solely in-frame clones and lacks some. The table shows more than 95,000 clones, with over 8% occurring only once. The germline V gene has CDR1 SGDLS and CDR2 YYNGEE. V was trimmed by 1 base and J by 4 bases, leaving 8 bases between them. This CDR3 is built from 14 residues. General study findings and limits: As was reported, the HLA-A and HLA-B alleles of most subjects were accurately predicted from TCR beta sequences. In a later analysis, TCR beta V- and J-gene trimming showed a link to a missense DCLRE1C variant. High sensitivity and specificity were reportedly achieved when the classifier diagnosed cytomegalovirus status.

The TCR sequence derives from a man between 25 and 39 years old in good health and CMV-seronegative. The source material was PBMCs. The rearrangement joins TRBV9 to TRBJ2-2; perhaps TRBD1 as D (5 bases). The CDR3 is CASSVTQGTGELFF. CDR3 DNA: TGTGCCAGCAGCGTAACTCAGGGCACCGGGGAGCTGTTTTTT.